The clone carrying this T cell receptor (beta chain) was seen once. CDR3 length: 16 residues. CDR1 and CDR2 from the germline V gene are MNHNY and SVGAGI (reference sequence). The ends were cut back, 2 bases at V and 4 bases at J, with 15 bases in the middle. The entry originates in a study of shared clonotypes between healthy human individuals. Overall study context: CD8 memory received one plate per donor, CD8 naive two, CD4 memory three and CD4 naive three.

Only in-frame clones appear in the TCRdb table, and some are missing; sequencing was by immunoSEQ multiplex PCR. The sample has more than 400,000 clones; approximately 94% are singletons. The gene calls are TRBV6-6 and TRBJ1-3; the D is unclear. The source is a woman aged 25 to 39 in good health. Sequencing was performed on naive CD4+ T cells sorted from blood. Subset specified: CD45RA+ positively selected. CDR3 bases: TGTGCCAGCAGTTACGACATCGAGCATCAAGGAAACACCATATATTTT. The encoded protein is CASSYDIEHQGNTIYF.